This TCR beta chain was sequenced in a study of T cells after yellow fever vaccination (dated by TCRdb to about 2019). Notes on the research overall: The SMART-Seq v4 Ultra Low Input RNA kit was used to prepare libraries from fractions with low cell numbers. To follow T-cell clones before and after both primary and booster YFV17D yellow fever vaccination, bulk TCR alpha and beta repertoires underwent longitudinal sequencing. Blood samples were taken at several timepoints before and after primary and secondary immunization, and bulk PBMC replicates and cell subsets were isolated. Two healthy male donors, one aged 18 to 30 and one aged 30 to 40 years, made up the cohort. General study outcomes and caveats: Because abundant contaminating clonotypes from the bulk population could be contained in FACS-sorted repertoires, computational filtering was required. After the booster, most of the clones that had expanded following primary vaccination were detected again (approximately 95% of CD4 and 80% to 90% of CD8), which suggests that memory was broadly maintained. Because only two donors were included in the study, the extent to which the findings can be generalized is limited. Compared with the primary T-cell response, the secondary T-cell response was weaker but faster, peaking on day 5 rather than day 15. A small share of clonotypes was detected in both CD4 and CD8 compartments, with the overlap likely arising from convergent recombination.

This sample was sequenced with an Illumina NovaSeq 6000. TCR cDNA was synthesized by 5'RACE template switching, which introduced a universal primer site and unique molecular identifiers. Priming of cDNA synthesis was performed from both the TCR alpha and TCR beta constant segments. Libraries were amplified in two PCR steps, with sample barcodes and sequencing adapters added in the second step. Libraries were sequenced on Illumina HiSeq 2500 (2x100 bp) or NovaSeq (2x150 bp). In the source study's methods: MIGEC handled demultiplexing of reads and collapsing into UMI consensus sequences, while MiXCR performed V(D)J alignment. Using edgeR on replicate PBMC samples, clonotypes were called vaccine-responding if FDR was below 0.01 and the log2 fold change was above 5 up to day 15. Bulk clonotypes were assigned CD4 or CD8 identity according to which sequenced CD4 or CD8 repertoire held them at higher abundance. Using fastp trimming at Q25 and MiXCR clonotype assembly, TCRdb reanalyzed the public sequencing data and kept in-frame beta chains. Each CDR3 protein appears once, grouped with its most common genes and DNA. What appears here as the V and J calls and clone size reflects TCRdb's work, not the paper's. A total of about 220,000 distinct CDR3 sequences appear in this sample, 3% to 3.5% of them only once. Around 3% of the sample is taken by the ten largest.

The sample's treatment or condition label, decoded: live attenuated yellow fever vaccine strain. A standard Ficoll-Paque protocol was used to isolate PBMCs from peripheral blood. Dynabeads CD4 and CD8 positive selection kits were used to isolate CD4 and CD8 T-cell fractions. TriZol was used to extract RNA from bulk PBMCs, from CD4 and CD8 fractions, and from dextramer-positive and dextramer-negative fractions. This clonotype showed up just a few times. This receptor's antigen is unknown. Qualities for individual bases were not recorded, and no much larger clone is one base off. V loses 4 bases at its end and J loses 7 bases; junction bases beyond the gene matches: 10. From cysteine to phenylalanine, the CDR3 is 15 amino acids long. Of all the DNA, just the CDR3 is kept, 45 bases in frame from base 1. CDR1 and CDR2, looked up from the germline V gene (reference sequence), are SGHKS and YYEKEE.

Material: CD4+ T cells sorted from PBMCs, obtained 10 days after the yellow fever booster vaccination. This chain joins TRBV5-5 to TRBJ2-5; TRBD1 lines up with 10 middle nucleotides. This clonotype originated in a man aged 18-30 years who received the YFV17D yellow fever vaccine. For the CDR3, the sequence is CASSTDGTGERTQYF. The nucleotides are TGTGCCAGCAGCACGGACGGGACAGGGGAGCGGACCCAGTACTTC.